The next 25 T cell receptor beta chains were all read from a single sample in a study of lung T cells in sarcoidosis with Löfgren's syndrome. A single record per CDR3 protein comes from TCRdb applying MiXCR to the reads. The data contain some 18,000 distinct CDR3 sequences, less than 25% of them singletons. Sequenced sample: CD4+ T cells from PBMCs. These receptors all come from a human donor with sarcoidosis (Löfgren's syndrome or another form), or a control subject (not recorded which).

CDR3 DNA: TGTGCCAGCAGCCAAGATCCCTCTTCGCGGGTCGAGCAGTACTTC. Translation: CASSQDPSSRVEQYF. The chain combines TRBV14 with TRBJ2-7; weak D call: TRBD2 (5 bases). The V gene lost 0 bases and the J gene lost 6 bases, with 15 bases spanning the gap. The CDR3 consists of 15 residues. CDR1 SGHDN and CDR2 FVKESK come from the germline V gene.

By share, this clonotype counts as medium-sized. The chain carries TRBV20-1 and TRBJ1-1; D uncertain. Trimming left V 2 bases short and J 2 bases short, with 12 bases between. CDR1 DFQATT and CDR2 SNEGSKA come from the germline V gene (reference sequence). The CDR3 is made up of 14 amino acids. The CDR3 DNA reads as TGCAGTGCTAGACCACTAAGAGCAAACACTGAAGCTTTCTTT. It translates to CSARPLRANTEAFF.

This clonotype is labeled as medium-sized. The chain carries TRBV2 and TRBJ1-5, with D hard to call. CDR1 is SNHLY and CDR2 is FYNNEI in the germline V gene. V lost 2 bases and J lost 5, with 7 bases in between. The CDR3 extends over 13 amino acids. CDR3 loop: CASSESRDQPQHF. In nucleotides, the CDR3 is TGTGCCAGCAGTGAAAGTCGCGATCAGCCCCAGCATTTT.

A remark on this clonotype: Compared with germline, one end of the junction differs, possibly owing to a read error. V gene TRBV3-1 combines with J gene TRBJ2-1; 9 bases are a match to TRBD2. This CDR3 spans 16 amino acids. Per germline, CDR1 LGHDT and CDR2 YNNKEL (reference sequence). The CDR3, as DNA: TGTACCAGCAGTCAATGGCTAGCGGGGACTTACAATGCGCAGTTCTTC. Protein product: CTSSQWLAGTYNAQFF.

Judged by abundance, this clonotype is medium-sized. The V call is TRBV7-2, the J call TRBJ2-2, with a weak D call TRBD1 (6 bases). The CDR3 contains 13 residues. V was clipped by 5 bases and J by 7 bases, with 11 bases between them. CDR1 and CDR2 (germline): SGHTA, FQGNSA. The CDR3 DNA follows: TGTGCCAGCAGCCCCAGGGGTTACGGGGAGCTGTTTTTT. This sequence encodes CASSPRGYGELFF. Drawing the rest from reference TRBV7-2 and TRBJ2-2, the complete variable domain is GAGVSQSPSNKVTEKGKDVELRCDPISGHTALYWYRQSLGQGLEFLIYFQGNSAPDKSGLPSDRFSAERTGGSVSTLTIQRTQQEDSAVYLCASSPRGYGELFFGEGSRLTVL.

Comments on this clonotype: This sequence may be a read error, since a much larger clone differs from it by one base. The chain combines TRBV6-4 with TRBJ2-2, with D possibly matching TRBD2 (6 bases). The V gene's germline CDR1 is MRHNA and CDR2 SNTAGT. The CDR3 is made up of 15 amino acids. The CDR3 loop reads CASSEQQGSAGGLFF. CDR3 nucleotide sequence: TGTGCCAGCAGTGAACAGCAGGGATCGGCCGGGGGGCTGTTTTTT.

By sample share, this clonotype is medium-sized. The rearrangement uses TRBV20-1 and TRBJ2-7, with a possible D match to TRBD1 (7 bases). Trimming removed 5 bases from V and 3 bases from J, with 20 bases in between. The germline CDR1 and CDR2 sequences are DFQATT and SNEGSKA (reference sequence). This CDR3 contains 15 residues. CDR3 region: CSAGTEPPGDYEQYF. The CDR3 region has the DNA TGCAGTGCTGGGACAGAGCCGCCGGGGGACTACGAGCAGTACTTC.

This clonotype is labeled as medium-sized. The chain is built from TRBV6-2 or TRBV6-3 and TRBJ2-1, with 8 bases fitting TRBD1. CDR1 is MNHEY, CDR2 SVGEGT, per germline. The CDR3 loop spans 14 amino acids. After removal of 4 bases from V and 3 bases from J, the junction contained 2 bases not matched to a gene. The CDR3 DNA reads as TGTGCCAGCAGTTTGGACAGGGTCTACAATGAGCAGTTCTTC. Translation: CASSLDRVYNEQFF.

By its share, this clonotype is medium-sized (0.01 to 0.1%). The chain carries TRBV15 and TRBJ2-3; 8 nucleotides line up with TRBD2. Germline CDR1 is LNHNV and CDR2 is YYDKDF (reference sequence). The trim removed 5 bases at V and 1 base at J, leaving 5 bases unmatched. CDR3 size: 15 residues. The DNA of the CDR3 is TGTGCCACCAGCTGGGGACTAGAGGGCACAGATACGCAGTATTTT. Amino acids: CATSWGLEGTDTQYF.

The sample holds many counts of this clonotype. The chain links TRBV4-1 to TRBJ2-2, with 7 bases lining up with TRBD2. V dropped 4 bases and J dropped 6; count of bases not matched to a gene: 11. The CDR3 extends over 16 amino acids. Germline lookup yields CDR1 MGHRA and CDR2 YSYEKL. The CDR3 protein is CASSPLGGSGPGELFF. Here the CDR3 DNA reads TGCGCCAGCAGCCCCTTAGGCGGGAGTGGGCCCGGGGAGCTGTTTTTT.

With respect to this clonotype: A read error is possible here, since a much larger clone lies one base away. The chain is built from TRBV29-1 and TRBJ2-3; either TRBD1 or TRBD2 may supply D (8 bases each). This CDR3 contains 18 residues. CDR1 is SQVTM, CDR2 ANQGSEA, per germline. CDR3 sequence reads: CGVGHQAGDRGFTDTQYF. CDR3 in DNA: TGCGGCGTTGGCCATCAAGCGGGAGACAGGGGATTCACAGATACGCAGTATTTT.

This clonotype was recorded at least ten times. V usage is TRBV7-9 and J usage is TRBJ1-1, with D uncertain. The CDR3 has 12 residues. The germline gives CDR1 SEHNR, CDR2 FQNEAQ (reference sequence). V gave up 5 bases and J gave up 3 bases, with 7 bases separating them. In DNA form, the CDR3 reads TGTGCCAGCAGCCAGACGCACACTGAAGCTTTCTTT. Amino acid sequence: CASSQTHTEAFF. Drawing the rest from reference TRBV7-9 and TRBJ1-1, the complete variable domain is DTGVSQNPRHKITKRGQNVTFRCDPISEHNRLYWYRQTLGQGPEFLTYFQNEAQLEKSRLLSDRFSAERPKGSFSTLEIQRTEQGDSAMYLCASSQTHTEAFFGQGTRLTVV.

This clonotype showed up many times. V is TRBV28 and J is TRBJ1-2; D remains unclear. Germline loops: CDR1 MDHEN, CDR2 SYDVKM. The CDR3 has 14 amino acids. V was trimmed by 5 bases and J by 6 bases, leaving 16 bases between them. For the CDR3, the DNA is TGTGCCAGCAGTCCCGCGACTGGACGTCATGGCTACACCTTC. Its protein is CASSPATGRHGYTF.

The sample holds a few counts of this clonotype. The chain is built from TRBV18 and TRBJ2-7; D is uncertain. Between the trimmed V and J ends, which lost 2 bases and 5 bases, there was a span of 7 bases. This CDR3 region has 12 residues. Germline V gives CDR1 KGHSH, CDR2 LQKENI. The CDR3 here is CASSPRVNEQYF. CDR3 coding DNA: TGTGCCAGCTCACCAAGGGTCAACGAGCAGTACTTC.

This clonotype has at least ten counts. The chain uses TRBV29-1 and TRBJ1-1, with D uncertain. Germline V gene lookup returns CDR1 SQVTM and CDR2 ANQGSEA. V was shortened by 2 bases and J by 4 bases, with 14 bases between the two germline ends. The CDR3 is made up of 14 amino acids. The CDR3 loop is CSVEKDRMGTEAFF. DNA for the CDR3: TGCAGCGTTGAAAAAGACCGCATGGGCACTGAAGCTTTCTTT.

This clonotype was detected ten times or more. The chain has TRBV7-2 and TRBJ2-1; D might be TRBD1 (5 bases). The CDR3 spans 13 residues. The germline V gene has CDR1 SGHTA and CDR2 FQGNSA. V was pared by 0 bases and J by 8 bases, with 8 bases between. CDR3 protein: CASSLAGVHEQFF. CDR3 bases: TGTGCCAGCAGCTTAGCAGGGGTCCATGAGCAGTTCTTC.

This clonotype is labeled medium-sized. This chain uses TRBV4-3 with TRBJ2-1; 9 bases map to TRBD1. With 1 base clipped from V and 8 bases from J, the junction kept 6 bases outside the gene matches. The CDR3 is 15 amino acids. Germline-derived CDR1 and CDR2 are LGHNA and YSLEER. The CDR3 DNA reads TGCGCCAGCAGCCAAGCCGGGACAGGGCAAGATGAGCAGTTCTTC. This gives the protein CASSQAGTGQDEQFF.

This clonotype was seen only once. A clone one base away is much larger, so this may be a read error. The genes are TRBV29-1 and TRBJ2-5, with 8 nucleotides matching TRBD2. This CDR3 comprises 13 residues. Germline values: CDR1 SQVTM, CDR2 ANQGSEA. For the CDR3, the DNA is TGCAGAGTGGTAACGGGGGGGCGAGAGACCCAGTACTTC. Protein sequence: CRVVTGGRETQYF.

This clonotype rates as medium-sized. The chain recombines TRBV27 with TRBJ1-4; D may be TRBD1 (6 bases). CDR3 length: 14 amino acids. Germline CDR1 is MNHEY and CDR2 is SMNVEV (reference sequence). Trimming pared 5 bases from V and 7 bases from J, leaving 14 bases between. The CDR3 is CASSVQGSGEKLFF. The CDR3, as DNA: TGTGCCAGCAGTGTCCAGGGGAGTGGTGAAAAACTGTTTTTT.

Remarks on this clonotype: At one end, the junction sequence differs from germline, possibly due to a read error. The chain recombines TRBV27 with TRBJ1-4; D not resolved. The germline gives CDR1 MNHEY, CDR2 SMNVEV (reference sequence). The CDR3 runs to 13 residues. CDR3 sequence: CASSKRLNEKLFF. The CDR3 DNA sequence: TGTGCCAGCAGTAAACGGCTAAATGAAAAACTATTTTTT.

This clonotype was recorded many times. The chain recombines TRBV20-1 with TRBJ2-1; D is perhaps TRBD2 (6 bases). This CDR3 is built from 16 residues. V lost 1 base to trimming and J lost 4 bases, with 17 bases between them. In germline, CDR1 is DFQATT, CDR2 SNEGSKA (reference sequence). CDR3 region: CSARAPGEERYNEQFF. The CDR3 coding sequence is TGCAGTGCTAGAGCACCCGGGGAGGAACGGTACAATGAGCAGTTCTTC.

CDR3 in amino acids: CASSTDGASYEQYF. CDR3 DNA sequence: TGTGCCAGCAGCACAGACGGAGCCTCCTACGAGCAGTACTTC. V and J are TRBV11-2 and TRBJ2-7, with D unresolved. Trimming shortened V by 5 bases and J by 0 bases, and 11 bases separated the two germline ends. Germline CDR1 is SGHAT and CDR2 is FQNNGV. The CDR3 length is 14 residues.

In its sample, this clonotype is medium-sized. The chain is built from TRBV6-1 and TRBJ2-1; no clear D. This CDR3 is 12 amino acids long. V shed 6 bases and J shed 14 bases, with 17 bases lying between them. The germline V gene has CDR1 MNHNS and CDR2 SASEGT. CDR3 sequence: CASSPGPLREFF. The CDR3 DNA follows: TGTGCCAGCAGCCCCGGACCCCTTAGGGAGTTCTTC.

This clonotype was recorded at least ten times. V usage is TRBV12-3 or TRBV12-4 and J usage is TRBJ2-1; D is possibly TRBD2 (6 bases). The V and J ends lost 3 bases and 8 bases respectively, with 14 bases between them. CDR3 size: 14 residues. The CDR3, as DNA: TGTGCCAGCAGTTTTAATTGGAGGGACTATGAGCAGTTCTTC. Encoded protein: CASSFNWRDYEQFF.

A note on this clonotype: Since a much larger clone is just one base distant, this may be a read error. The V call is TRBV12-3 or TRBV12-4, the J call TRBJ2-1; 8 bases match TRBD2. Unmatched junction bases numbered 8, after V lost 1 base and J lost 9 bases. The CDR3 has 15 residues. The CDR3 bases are TGTGCCAGCAGTTTAGGGACTAGCTGGGTGAGTGAGCAGTTCTTC. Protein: CASSLGTSWVSEQFF.